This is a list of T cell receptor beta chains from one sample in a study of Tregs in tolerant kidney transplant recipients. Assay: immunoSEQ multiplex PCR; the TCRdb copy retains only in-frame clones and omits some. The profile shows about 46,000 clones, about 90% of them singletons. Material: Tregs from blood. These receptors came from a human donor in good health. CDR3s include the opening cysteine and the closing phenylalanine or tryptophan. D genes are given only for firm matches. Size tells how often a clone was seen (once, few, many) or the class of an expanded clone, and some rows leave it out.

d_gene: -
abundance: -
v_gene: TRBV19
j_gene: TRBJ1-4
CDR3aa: CASSMQGNEKLFF
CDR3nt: TGTGCCAGTAGTATGCAGGGTAATGAAAAACTGTTTTTT

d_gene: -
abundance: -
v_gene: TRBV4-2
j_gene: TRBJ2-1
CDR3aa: CASSPSIRGNEQFF
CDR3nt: TGTGCCAGCAGCCCCTCCATACGCGGGAATGAGCAGTTCTTC

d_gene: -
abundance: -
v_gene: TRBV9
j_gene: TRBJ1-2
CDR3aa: CASSAPGHGYGYTF
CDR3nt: TGTGCCAGCAGCGCTCCGGGACACGGCTATGGCTACACCTTC

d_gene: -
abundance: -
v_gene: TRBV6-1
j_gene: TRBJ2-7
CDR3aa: CASGPRSYEQYF
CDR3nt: TGTGCCAGTGGGCCCAGATCCTACGAGCAGTACTTC

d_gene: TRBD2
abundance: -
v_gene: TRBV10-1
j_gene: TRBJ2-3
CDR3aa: CASSTGLAGVDTQYF
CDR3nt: TGCGCCAGCAGTACGGGACTAGCGGGAGTAGATACGCAGTATTTT

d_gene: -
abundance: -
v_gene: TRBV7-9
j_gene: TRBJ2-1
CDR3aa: CASSWIASNEQFF
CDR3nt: TGTGCCAGCAGCTGGATAGCGAGTAATGAGCAGTTCTTC

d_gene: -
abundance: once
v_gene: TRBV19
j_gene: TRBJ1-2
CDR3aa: CASSPNRATNYGYTF
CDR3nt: TGTGCCAGTAGTCCAAACAGGGCGACTAACTATGGCTACACCTTC

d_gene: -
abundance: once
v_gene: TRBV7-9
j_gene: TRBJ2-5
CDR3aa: CASSLTRPGPQETQYF
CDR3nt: TGTGCCAGCAGCTTAACCCGCCCGGGTCCCCAAGAGACCCAGTACTTC

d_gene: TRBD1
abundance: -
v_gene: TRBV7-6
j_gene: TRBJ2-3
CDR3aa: CASSFGTGADTQYF
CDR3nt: TGTGCCAGCAGCTTTGGGACAGGGGCAGATACGCAGTATTTT

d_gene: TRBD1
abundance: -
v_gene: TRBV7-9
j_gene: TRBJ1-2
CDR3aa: CASSYPQTGNYGYTF
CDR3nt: TGTGCCAGCAGCTACCCCCAGACAGGGAACTATGGCTACACCTTC

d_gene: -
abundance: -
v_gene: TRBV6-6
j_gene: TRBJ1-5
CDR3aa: CAAQRGSNQPQHF
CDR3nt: TGTGCCGCCCAGAGGGGAAGCAATCAGCCCCAGCATTTT

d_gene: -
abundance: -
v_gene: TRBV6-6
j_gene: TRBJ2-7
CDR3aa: CASRSSGSYEQYF
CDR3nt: TGTGCCAGCAGATCCTCCGGATCCTACGAGCAGTACTTC

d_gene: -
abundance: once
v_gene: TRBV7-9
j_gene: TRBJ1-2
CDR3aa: CASSLAPGGRGYYGYTF
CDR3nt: TGTGCCAGCAGCTTAGCACCGGGGGGGCGAGGATACTATGGCTACACCTTC

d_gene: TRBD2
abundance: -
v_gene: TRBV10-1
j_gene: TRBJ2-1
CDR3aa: CASSQLAGGPNEQFF
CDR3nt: TGCGCCAGCAGCCAACTAGCGGGGGGGCCGAATGAGCAGTTCTTC

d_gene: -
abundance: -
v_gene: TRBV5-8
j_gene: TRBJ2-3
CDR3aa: CASSFLGVDTQYF
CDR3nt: TGTGCCAGCAGCTTTCTAGGGGTGGATACGCAGTATTTT

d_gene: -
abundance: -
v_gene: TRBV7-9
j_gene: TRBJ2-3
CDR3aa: CASSLADTQYF
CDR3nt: TGTGCCAGCAGCTTAGCAGATACGCAGTATTTT

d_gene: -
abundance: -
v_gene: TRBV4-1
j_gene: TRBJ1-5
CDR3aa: CASSQGTGGNQPQHF
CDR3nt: TGCGCCAGCAGCCAAGGAACGGGGGGTAATCAGCCCCAGCATTTT

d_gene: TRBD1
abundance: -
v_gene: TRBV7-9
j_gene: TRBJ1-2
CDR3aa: CASSLTGTGGYTF
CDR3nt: TGTGCCAGCAGCTTGACAGGGACGGGGGGCTACACCTTC

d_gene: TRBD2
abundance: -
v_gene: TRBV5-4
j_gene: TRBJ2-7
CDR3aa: CASSFGVSGFYEQYF
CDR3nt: TGTGCCAGCAGCTTTGGTGTTAGCGGGTTCTACGAGCAGTACTTC

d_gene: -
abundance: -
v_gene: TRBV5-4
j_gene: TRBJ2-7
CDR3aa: CASSLFRNYEQYF
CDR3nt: TGTGCCAGCAGCTTGTTCAGGAACTACGAGCAGTACTTC

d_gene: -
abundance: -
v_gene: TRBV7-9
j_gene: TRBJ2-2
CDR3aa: CASSPSVGMDTGELFF
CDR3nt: TGTGCCAGCAGTCCTTCTGTGGGTATGGACACCGGGGAGCTGTTTTTT

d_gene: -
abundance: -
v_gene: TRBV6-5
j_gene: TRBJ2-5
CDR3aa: CASRGGRANQKTQYF
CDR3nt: TGTGCCAGCAGAGGGGGGCGGGCAAACCAGAAGACCCAGTACTTC

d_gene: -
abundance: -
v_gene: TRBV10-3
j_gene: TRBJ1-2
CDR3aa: CAIPEGMGHGYTF
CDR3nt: TGTGCCATCCCTGAAGGCATGGGGCATGGCTACACCTTC

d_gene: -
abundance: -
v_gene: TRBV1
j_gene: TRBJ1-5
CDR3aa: CTSSQDRRAYSNQPQHF
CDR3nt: TGCACCAGCAGCCAAGATCGCAGGGCTTATAGCAATCAGCCCCAGCATTTT

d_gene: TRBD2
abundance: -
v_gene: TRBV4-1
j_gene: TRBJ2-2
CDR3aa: CASSQTTSGGHGELFF
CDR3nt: TGCGCCAGCAGCCAGACTACTAGCGGGGGGCACGGGGAGCTGTTTTTT

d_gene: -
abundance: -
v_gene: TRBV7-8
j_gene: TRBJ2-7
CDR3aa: CASSLTLSGAGSYEQYF
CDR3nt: TGTGCCAGCAGCTTAACCCTCTCGGGGGCAGGCTCCTACGAGCAGTACTTC

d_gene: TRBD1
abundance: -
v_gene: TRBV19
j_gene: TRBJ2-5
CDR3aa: CASSRQASGQGFLQETQYF
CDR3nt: TGTGCCAGTAGTAGACAGGCCTCTGGACAGGGGTTCCTCCAAGAGACCCAGTACTTC

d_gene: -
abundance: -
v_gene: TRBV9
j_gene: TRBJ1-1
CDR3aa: CASSVGGANTEAFF
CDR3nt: TGTGCCAGCAGCGTAGGGGGGGCGAACACTGAAGCTTTCTTT

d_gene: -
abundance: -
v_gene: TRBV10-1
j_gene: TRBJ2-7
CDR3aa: CASSEWGEREQYF
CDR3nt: TGCGCCAGCAGTGAGTGGGGAGAGCGGGAGCAGTACTTC

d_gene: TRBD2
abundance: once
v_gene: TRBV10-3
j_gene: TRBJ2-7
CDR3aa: CAISGGPAYEQYF
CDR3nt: TGTGCCATTAGCGGGGGGCCCGCCTACGAGCAGTACTTC

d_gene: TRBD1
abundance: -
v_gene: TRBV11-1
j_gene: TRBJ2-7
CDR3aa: CASSPEGGFDEQYF
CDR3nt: TGTGCCAGCAGCCCGGAAGGGGGCTTCGACGAGCAGTACTTC

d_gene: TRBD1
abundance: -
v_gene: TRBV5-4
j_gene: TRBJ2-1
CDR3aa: CASSLVPARGIYNEQFF
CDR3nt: TGTGCCAGCAGCTTGGTTCCGGCCAGGGGGATTTACAATGAGCAGTTCTTC

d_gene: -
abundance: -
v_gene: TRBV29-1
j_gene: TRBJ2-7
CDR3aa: CSVEDPPGSYEQYF
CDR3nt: TGCAGCGTTGAAGATCCCCCGGGGTCCTACGAGCAGTACTTC

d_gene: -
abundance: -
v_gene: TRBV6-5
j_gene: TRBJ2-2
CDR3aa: CASSLLGRDTGELFF
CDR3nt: TGTGCCAGCAGCCTACTAGGGCGAGACACCGGGGAGCTGTTTTTT

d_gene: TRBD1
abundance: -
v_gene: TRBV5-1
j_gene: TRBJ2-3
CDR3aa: CASSVKPGTGTDTQYF
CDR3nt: TGCGCCAGCAGCGTTAAGCCCGGGACAGGGACAGATACGCAGTATTTT

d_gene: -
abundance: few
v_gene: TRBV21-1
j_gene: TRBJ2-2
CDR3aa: CASSRAGLFF
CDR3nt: TGTGCCAGCAGCCGAGCGGGGTTGTTTTTT

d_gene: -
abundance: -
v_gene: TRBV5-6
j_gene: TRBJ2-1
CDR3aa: CASSLPSALSYNEQFF
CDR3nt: TGTGCCAGCAGCTTGCCTAGCGCCCTCTCCTACAATGAGCAGTTCTTC

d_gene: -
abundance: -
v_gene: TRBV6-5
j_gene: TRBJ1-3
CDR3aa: CASSRRGVSGNTIYF
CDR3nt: TGTGCCAGCAGTCGGAGAGGGGTTTCGGGAAACACCATATATTTT

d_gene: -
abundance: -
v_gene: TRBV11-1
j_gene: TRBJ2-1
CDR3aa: CASSSRRPGYNEQFF
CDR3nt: TGTGCCAGCAGCTCCCGACGCCCTGGCTACAATGAGCAGTTCTTC

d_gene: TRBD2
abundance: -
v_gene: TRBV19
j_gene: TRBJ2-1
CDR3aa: CATHSGVLSYNEQFF
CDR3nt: TGTGCCACCCATAGCGGGGTGCTTTCCTACAATGAGCAGTTCTTC

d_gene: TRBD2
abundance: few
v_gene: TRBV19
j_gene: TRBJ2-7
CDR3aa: CASSLSGGSYEQYF
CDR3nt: TGTGCCAGTAGCCTTAGCGGGGGTTCCTACGAGCAGTACTTC

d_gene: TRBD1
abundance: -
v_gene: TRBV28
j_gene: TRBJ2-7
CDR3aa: CASRSGTGGEQYF
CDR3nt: TGTGCCAGCAGGTCCGGGACAGGGGGCGAGCAGTACTTC

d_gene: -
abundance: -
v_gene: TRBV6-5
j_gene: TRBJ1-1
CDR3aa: CASSYLGMNTEAFF
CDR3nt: TGTGCCAGCAGTTACCTAGGGATGAACACTGAAGCTTTCTTT

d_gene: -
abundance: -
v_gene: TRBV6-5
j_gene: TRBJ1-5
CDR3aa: CASSYGGSNQPQHF
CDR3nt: TGTGCCAGCTCGTATGGCGGTAGCAATCAGCCCCAGCATTTT

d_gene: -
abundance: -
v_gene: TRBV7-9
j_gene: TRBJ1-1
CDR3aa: CASSLLGLEAFF
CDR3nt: TGTGCCAGCAGCTTACTTGGACTTGAAGCTTTCTTT

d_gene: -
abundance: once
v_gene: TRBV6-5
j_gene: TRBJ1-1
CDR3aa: CASSVRAENTEAFF
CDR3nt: TGTGCCAGCAGTGTTCGGGCTGAGAACACTGAAGCTTTCTTT

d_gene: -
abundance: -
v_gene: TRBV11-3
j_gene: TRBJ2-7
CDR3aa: CASSNGPTYEQYF
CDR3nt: TGTGCCAGCAGTAACGGACCTACATACGAGCAGTACTTC

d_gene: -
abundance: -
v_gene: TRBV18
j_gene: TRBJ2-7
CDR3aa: CASSPRAGDSYEQYF
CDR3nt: TGTGCCAGCTCACCACGCGCCGGTGACTCCTACGAGCAGTACTTC

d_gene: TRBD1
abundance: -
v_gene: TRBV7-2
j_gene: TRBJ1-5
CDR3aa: CASSLVRDRDQPQHF
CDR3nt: TGTGCCAGCAGCTTAGTCCGGGACAGGGATCAGCCCCAGCATTTT

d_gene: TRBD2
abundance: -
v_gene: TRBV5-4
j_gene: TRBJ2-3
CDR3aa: CASSLAGGDTQYF
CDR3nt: TGTGCCAGCAGCTTAGCGGGGGGAGATACGCAGTATTTT

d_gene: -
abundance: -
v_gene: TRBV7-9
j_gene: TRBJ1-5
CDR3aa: CASSLEGGGGQPQHF
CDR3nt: TGTGCCAGCAGCTTAGAAGGAGGGGGAGGTCAGCCCCAGCATTTT

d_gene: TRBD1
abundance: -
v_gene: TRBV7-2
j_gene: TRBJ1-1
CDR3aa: CASSLGGQGYNTEAFF
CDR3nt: TGTGCCAGCAGCTTAGGGGGACAGGGATATAACACTGAAGCTTTCTTT

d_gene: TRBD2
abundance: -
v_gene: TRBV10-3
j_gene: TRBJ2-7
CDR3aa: CAISRLAEAYEQYF
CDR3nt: TGTGCCATCAGCCGACTAGCGGAAGCCTACGAGCAGTACTTC